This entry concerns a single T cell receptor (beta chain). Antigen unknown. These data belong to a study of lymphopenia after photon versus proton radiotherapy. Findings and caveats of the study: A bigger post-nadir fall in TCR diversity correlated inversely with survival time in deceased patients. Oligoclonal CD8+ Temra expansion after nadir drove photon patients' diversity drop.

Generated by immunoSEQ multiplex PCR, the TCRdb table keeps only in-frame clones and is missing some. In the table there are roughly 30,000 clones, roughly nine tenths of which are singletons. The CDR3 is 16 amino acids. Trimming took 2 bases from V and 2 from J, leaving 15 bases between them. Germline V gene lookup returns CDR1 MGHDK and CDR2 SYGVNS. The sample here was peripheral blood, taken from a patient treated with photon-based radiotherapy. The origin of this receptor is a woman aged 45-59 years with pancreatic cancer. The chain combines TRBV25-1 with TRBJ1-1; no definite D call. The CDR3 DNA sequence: TGTGCCAGCAGTGAAGGCCAAATCTTTCTCAACACTGAAGCTTTCTTT. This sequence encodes CASSEGQIFLNTEAFF.